This T cell receptor beta chain was profiled in a study of blood T cell repertoires in COVID-19. Across the whole study: Acute-phase and convalescent COVID-19 samples originated in the United States, Italy and Spain. Nucleic acid was either cDNA or gDNA, and it came from T cells, B-cell-depleted T cells, or PBMCs.

V shed 6 bases and J shed 0 bases, with 9 bases lying between them. Looked up from germline, CDR1 is MNHEY and CDR2 is SMNVEV (reference sequence). The CDR3 is 14 residues long. In the authors' workflow: Reference gene primer amplification gave nucleated cell count estimates. Only in-frame clones appear in the TCRdb table, and some are missing; sequencing was by immunoSEQ multiplex PCR. That table furnishes V, J and clone size, whereas the DNA furnished D and trimming. The sample records 25,000 or so clones, roughly 94% being singletons. V is TRBV27 and J is TRBJ1-3, with D uncertain. The TCR comes from a human donor with active COVID-19. The donor label of this sample is uncertain. Input material: peripheral blood. Here the CDR3 DNA reads TGTGCCAGCAGCCTTAAATTCTCTGGAAACACCATATATTTT. Translating it yields CASSLKFSGNTIYF.